The 11 T cell receptor beta chains below all came from one sample that was sequenced in a study of blood T cell repertoires in COVID-19. Only in-frame clones appear in the TCRdb table, and some are missing; sequencing was by immunoSEQ multiplex PCR. The sample has 200,000 to 250,000 clones, roughly 76% seen once. The sequenced sample was peripheral blood. The receptor set was obtained from an elderly woman with COVID-19, enrolled during active disease.

This chain uses TRBV7-2 with TRBJ1-3; TRBD1 matches at 7 bases. Germline CDR1 is SGHTA and CDR2 is FQGNSA. V was clipped by 5 bases and J by 3 bases; unmatched bases: 4. The CDR3 runs 14 residues. In DNA form, the CDR3 reads TGTGCCAGCAGCACAGGACAGGTTGGAAACACCATATATTTT. This sequence encodes CASSTGQVGNTIYF.

The V call is TRBV2, the J call TRBJ2-3; tentative D call: TRBD2 (6 bases). The CDR3 is made up of 10 amino acids. V lost 9 bases, J lost 6 bases, and 7 bases lay in between. Germline CDR1 is SNHLY and CDR2 is FYNNEI. The CDR3 DNA is TGTGCCAGAGGAGGGGATACGCAGTATTTT. Translating it yields CARGGDTQYF.

This chain uses TRBV4-2 with TRBJ1-3; 8 nucleotides agree with TRBD1. The ends lost 3 bases at V and 0 bases at J; junction bases unmatched: 7. Germline V CDR1 and CDR2: LGHNA, YNFKEQ. The CDR3 is 17 residues long. CDR3 DNA sequence: TGTGCCAGCAGCCAGGCTGGAACAGGGGGCTCTGGAAACACCATATATTTT. This translates into CASSQAGTGGSGNTIYF.

The chain combines TRBV6-4 with TRBJ2-2, with 11 nucleotides matching TRBD2. Germline V gives CDR1 MRHNA, CDR2 SNTAGT. The V and J ends lost 5 bases and 1 base, in that order; junction bases with no gene match: 6. The CDR3 length is 17 residues. CDR3 amino acids: CASSRLAGGMNTGELFF. In nucleotides, the CDR3 is TGTGCCAGCAGTCGGCTAGCGGGAGGAATGAACACCGGGGAGCTGTTTTTT.

The rearrangement uses TRBV5-1 and TRBJ1-1, with TRBD1 as a possible D gene (5 bases). The CDR3 consists of 14 residues. V was pared by 0 bases and J by 1 base, with 7 bases between. Germline CDR1 reads SGHRS; CDR2 reads YFSETQ. Here the CDR3 DNA reads TGCGCCAGCAGCTTGGATACAGGGAACACTGAAGCTTTCTTT. Protein product: CASSLDTGNTEAFF.

The chain couples TRBV7-2 to TRBJ2-3; TRBD2 might be the D (5 bases). Germline CDR1 reads SGHTA; CDR2 reads FQGNSA. The V end lost 0 bases, the J end lost 1 base, and 8 bases lay between the germline ends. The CDR3 sequence is 15 residues long. The CDR3 loop reads CASSLAGSGTDTQYF. The CDR3 DNA follows: TGTGCCAGCAGCTTAGCGGGTAGCGGCACAGATACGCAGTATTTT.

This chain joins TRBV11-3 and TRBJ2-1, with TRBD1 matching 8 bases. The CDR3 is 16 amino acids. Unmatched junction bases numbered 9, after V lost 1 base and J lost 7 bases. In germline, CDR1 is SGHNT, CDR2 YENEEA. CDR3: CASSLGGTGLGNEQFF. CDR3 nucleotides: TGTGCCAGCAGCTTAGGGGGGACAGGTCTTGGGAATGAGCAGTTCTTC.

This clone turned up a few times. V usage is TRBV27 and J usage is TRBJ2-1; TRBD2 is a possible D gene (6 bases). Trimming took off 2 bases at V and 6 bases at J, with 14 bases between the two ends. The CDR3 is 15 residues long. Germline V gene lookup returns CDR1 MNHEY and CDR2 SMNVEV (reference sequence). CDR3 nucleotides: TGTGCCAGCAGTTTAAATGGCGGGACCACCAATGAGCAGTTCTTC. Its protein is CASSLNGGTTNEQFF.

This sequence joins TRBV2 and TRBJ1-2, with 9 bases matching TRBD1. The V and J ends lost 6 bases and 3 bases, in that order; junction bases with no gene match: 5. The CDR3 sequence is 14 residues long. Per germline, CDR1 SNHLY and CDR2 FYNNEI. CDR3 in amino acids: CASRETGGYYGYTF. The CDR3 coding sequence is TGTGCCAGCAGGGAGACAGGGGGTTACTATGGCTACACCTTC.

The chain couples TRBV11-2 to TRBJ1-1; D is possibly TRBD1 (6 bases). Germline CDR1 reads SGHAT; CDR2 reads FQNNGV. Trimming removed 6 bases from V and 5 bases from J, with 19 bases in between. This CDR3 has 15 residues. The CDR3 DNA reads TGTGCCAGCAGTGGCCCCGGGGGAGGGGGGACTGAAGCTTTCTTT. Translating it yields CASSGPGGGGTEAFF.

CDR3 region: CASSQGFREKSGNTIYF. CDR3 DNA: TGTGCCAGCAGCCAAGGTTTTCGGGAAAAGTCTGGAAACACCATATATTTT. V usage is TRBV3-1 (or the pseudogene TRBV3-2) and J usage is TRBJ1-3; D gene unclear. The CDR3 extends over 17 amino acids. V dropped 1 base and J dropped 1 base, with 14 bases sitting between them. From germline, CDR1 is LGHDT and CDR2 YNNKEL (reference sequence).